This TCR beta chain was sequenced in a study of blood T cell repertoires in COVID-19. CDR1 LNHDA and CDR2 SQIVND come from the germline V gene (reference sequence). V gave up 5 bases and J gave up 1 base; unmatched junction bases: 13. This CDR3 has 17 residues. Sequencing used immunoSEQ multiplex PCR; TCRdb keeps in-frame clones, though not all of them. The sample comprises 200,000 to 250,000 clones, around 82% of which are singletons, and 4.5% to 7% rests with the top ten. The chain is built from TRBV19 and TRBJ1-1, with 7 bases aligning to TRBD1. This receptor was obtained from an older woman with acute or convalescent COVID-19. Material: peripheral blood. CDR3 residues: CASSPLPGQTSNTEAFF. The DNA of the CDR3 is TGTGCCAGTAGTCCACTACCGGGACAGACTTCGAACACTGAAGCTTTCTTT.